This T cell receptor (beta chain) was obtained from a study of human T cells and chemical hapten exposure. TCRdb redid the calling of the RACE reads with MiXCR, one entry per CDR3 protein. This table holds tens of thousands of distinct CDR3 sequences, over 10% found once. This clonotype was seen ten or more times. The time point: patch test 3, about 24 weeks after DPC sensitization. Treatment denoted: therapeutic diphenylcyclopropenone sensitization with weekly scalp DPC. The sequences come from whole blood, collected in connection with sensitization to the hapten diphenylcyclopropenone (DPC). The origin of this receptor is a woman in her forties or fifties with alopecia areata. Some clones in this sample may be carry-over from other donors' samples.

The CDR3 is CASSLYRGLAGGPGNEQFF. The CDR3 region has the DNA TGTGCCAGCAGTCTATACAGGGGACTAGCGGGAGGGCCAGGGAATGAGCAGTTCTTC. The chain is built from TRBV12-3 or TRBV12-4 and TRBJ2-1; TRBD2 matches 16 bases. The CDR3 contains 19 residues. V gave up 5 bases and J gave up 7 bases; unmatched junction bases: 14.